A selection of T cell receptor beta chains follows, all from one sample in a study of T cell clones after liver transplantation. The assay was immunoSEQ multiplex PCR, and TCRdb's table has in-frame clones only and misses some. The sample has about 75,000 clones, more than 75% seen once. This material consisted of CD4+ T cells from blood, taken before liver transplant. All receptors come from a human donor who received a liver transplant. CDR3s include the opening cysteine and the closing phenylalanine or tryptophan. Fields, in order: clone size, J gene, D gene, V gene, CDR3 protein, CDR3 DNA. D genes are given only for firm matches. The size of a clone is reported for some rows only, either as once, few or many, or as a class for expanded clones.

clone size: -; J gene: TRBJ1-4; D gene: -; V gene: TRBV9; CDR3 protein: CASSGLRPGGNEKLFF; CDR3 DNA: TGTGCCAGCAGCGGTCTCCGTCCTGGGGGTAATGAAAAACTGTTTTTT
clone size: -; J gene: TRBJ2-7; D gene: TRBD2; V gene: TRBV28; CDR3 protein: CASSLGTSGLRQYF; CDR3 DNA: TGTGCCAGCAGTTTGGGGACTAGCGGGCTCAGGCAGTACTTC
clone size: -; J gene: TRBJ2-3; D gene: -; V gene: TRBV5-1; CDR3 protein: CASSLSPYTDTQYF; CDR3 DNA: TGCGCCAGCAGCTTGTCCCCTTACACAGATACGCAGTATTTT
clone size: -; J gene: TRBJ2-1; D gene: -; V gene: TRBV19; CDR3 protein: CASSLSGARDNEQFF; CDR3 DNA: TGTGCCAGTAGTCTCAGCGGAGCTAGGGACAATGAGCAGTTCTTC
clone size: -; J gene: TRBJ2-1; D gene: -; V gene: TRBV9; CDR3 protein: CASSVNTVVGSYNEQFF; CDR3 DNA: TGTGCCAGCAGCGTAAATACGGTGGTTGGTTCCTACAATGAGCAGTTCTTC
clone size: -; J gene: TRBJ2-7; D gene: TRBD2; V gene: TRBV5-6; CDR3 protein: CASSLGLADYEQYF; CDR3 DNA: TGTGCCAGCAGCTTAGGACTAGCAGACTACGAGCAGTACTTC
clone size: -; J gene: TRBJ2-1; D gene: TRBD2; V gene: TRBV5-6; CDR3 protein: CASSLGTSGRDSYNEQFF; CDR3 DNA: TGTGCCAGCAGCCTAGGGACTAGCGGGAGGGACTCCTACAATGAGCAGTTCTTC
clone size: -; J gene: TRBJ1-5; D gene: -; V gene: TRBV2; CDR3 protein: CASSMDNQPQHF; CDR3 DNA: TGTGCCAGCAGCATGGATAATCAGCCCCAGCATTTT
clone size: -; J gene: TRBJ2-1; D gene: -; V gene: TRBV14; CDR3 protein: CASSQPLIDTQGQFF; CDR3 DNA: TGTGCCAGCAGCCAACCCCTTATAGACACCCAGGGGCAGTTCTTC
clone size: -; J gene: TRBJ2-7; D gene: -; V gene: TRBV15; CDR3 protein: CATSREGAGSSYEQYF; CDR3 DNA: TGTGCCACCAGCAGAGAAGGGGCGGGATCCTCCTACGAGCAGTACTTC
clone size: -; J gene: TRBJ1-4; D gene: TRBD1; V gene: TRBV27; CDR3 protein: CASSRTGSFEKLFF; CDR3 DNA: TGTGCCAGCAGCCGGACAGGGAGTTTCGAAAAACTGTTTTTT
clone size: -; J gene: TRBJ1-2; D gene: -; V gene: TRBV7-9; CDR3 protein: CASSLHWQQEQNYGYTF; CDR3 DNA: TGTGCCAGCAGCCTTCACTGGCAGCAGGAACAAAACTATGGCTACACCTTC
clone size: few; J gene: TRBJ1-2; D gene: -; V gene: TRBV6-5; CDR3 protein: CASSQGSSAGYTF; CDR3 DNA: TGTGCCAGCAGTCAGGGATCCTCGGCGGGCTACACCTTC
clone size: -; J gene: TRBJ1-2; D gene: -; V gene: TRBV6-4; CDR3 protein: CASSAGVSSGYTF; CDR3 DNA: TGTGCCAGCAGCGCAGGGGTATCGTCTGGCTACACCTTC
clone size: -; J gene: TRBJ2-3; D gene: -; V gene: TRBV29-1; CDR3 protein: CSVAGRVTDTQYF; CDR3 DNA: TGCAGCGTTGCCGGGCGGGTGACAGATACGCAGTATTTT
clone size: -; J gene: TRBJ2-1; D gene: TRBD1; V gene: TRBV7-8; CDR3 protein: CASSSGQGQFF; CDR3 DNA: TGTGCCAGCAGCTCAGGACAGGGCCAGTTCTTC
clone size: once; J gene: TRBJ2-1; D gene: -; V gene: TRBV6-5; CDR3 protein: CASSYKRGNEQFF; CDR3 DNA: TGTGCCAGCAGTTACAAACGCGGCAATGAGCAGTTCTTC
clone size: -; J gene: TRBJ2-3; D gene: TRBD1; V gene: TRBV7-6; CDR3 protein: CASSDPGQGIDTQYF; CDR3 DNA: TGTGCCAGCAGCGATCCGGGACAGGGGATTGATACGCAGTATTTT
clone size: -; J gene: TRBJ2-1; D gene: -; V gene: TRBV4-2; CDR3 protein: CASSQETYSSYNEQFF; CDR3 DNA: TGTGCCAGCAGCCAAGAGACCTACAGCTCCTACAATGAGCAGTTCTTC
clone size: -; J gene: TRBJ2-7; D gene: -; V gene: TRBV7-2; CDR3 protein: CASSAPPRWGSSYEQYF; CDR3 DNA: TGTGCCAGCAGCGCCCCCCCTAGGTGGGGTAGCTCCTACGAGCAGTACTTC
clone size: once; J gene: TRBJ1-5; D gene: -; V gene: TRBV9; CDR3 protein: CASSVDPSQPQHF; CDR3 DNA: TGTGCCAGCAGCGTAGACCCCAGTCAGCCCCAGCATTTT
clone size: -; J gene: TRBJ2-1; D gene: -; V gene: TRBV7-6; CDR3 protein: CASSLDRGLYNEQFF; CDR3 DNA: TGTGCCAGCAGCTTAGATCGGGGGCTGTACAATGAGCAGTTCTTC
clone size: -; J gene: TRBJ1-5; D gene: TRBD1; V gene: TRBV18; CDR3 protein: CASSQTGGVNQPQHF; CDR3 DNA: TGTGCCAGCTCGCAGACAGGGGGTGTGAATCAGCCCCAGCATTTT
clone size: -; J gene: TRBJ1-3; D gene: -; V gene: TRBV19; CDR3 protein: CASSISVRQSGNTIYF; CDR3 DNA: TGTGCCAGTAGTATTTCGGTCAGGCAATCTGGAAACACCATATATTTT
clone size: -; J gene: TRBJ2-3; D gene: -; V gene: TRBV27; CDR3 protein: CASSLRTHTDTQYF; CDR3 DNA: TGTGCCAGCAGTCTCCGGACTCACACAGATACGCAGTATTTT
clone size: -; J gene: TRBJ1-2; D gene: -; V gene: TRBV6-5; CDR3 protein: CASSYVASGGYTF; CDR3 DNA: TGTGCCAGCAGTTACGTCGCGTCCGGAGGCTACACCTTC
clone size: -; J gene: TRBJ2-1; D gene: -; V gene: TRBV29-1; CDR3 protein: CSVEARSRNEQFF; CDR3 DNA: TGCAGCGTTGAAGCCCGTTCCCGAAATGAGCAGTTCTTC
clone size: -; J gene: TRBJ1-1; D gene: -; V gene: TRBV11-3; CDR3 protein: CASSKAAGTQAFF; CDR3 DNA: TGTGCCAGCAGCAAAGCGGCCGGGACACAAGCTTTCTTT
clone size: -; J gene: TRBJ1-2; D gene: TRBD1; V gene: TRBV5-1; CDR3 protein: CASSPSGDRGGYGYTF; CDR3 DNA: TGCGCCAGCAGCCCTTCGGGGGACAGGGGAGGCTATGGCTACACCTTC
clone size: -; J gene: TRBJ2-7; D gene: -; V gene: TRBV21-1; CDR3 protein: CASSKHGPTSGGMYGHEQYF; CDR3 DNA: TGTGCCAGCAGCAAACACGGACCGACTAGCGGGGGTATGTATGGCCACGAGCAGTACTTC
clone size: -; J gene: TRBJ2-7; D gene: -; V gene: TRBV2; CDR3 protein: CASSGTFLSYEQYF; CDR3 DNA: TGTGCCAGCAGTGGTACATTCCTATCCTACGAGCAGTACTTC
clone size: -; J gene: TRBJ2-1; D gene: -; V gene: TRBV6-1; CDR3 protein: CASSYNEQFF; CDR3 DNA: TGTGCCAGTTCCTACAATGAGCAGTTCTTC